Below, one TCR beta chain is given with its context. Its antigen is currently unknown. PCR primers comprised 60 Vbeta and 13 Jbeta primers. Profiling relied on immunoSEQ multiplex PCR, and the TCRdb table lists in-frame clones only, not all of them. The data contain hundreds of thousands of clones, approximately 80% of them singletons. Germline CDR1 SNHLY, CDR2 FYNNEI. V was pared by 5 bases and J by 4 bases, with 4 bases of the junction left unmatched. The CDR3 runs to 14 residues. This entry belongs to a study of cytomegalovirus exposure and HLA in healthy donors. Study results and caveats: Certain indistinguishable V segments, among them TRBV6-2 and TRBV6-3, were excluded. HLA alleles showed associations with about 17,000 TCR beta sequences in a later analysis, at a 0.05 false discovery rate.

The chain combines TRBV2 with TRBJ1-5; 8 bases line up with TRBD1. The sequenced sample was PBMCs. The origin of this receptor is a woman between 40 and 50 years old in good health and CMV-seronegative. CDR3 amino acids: CASSQGQANQPQHF. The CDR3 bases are TGTGCCAGCAGTCAGGGACAGGCGAATCAGCCCCAGCATTTT.